Sequencing of this T cell receptor (beta chain) was carried out in a study of Tregs in tolerant kidney transplant recipients. Assay used: immunoSEQ multiplex PCR; TCRdb lists only in-frame clones, some missing. The table records around 120,000 clones, around nine tenths of them present only once. In germline, CDR1 is WNHNN, CDR2 SYGVQD (reference sequence). The V gene end was trimmed by 3 bases and the J gene end by 1 base; junction bases not matched to a gene: 7. The CDR3 contains 18 residues. This clonotype was obtained from a human donor in good health. Sequencing used CD4+ T cells from blood. The rearrangement links TRBV10-1 to TRBJ2-3, with TRBD2 matching over 13 bases. The CDR3 coding sequence is TGCGCCAGCAGTGACACTAGCGGGGGGGCCTCGGGCACAGATACGCAGTATTTT. Its translation is CASSDTSGGASGTDTQYF.